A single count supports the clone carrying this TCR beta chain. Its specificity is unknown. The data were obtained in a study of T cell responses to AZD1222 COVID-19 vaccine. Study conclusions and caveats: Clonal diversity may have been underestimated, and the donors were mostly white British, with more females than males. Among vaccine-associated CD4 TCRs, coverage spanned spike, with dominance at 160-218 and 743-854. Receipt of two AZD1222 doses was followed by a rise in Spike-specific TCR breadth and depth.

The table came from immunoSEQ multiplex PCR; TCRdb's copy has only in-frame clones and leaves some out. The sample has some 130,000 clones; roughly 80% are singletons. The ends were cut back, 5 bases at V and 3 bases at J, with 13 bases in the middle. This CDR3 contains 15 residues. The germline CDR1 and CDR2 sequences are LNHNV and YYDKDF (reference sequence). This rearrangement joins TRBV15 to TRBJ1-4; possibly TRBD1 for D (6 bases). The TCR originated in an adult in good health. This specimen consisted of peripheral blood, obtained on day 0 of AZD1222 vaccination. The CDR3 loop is CATSSGRGSNEKLFF. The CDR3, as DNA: TGTGCCACCAGCTCTGGCAGGGGATCTAATGAAAAACTGTTTTTT.